This entry lists 22 T cell receptor beta chains sequenced from one sample in a study of CD8 T cells in Susac syndrome. Random hexamers were used to reverse transcribe the RNA input (about 0.5 to 1 ug). TCRdb used MiXCR to reprocess the immunoSEQ multiplex PCR reads, holding one entry per CDR3 protein. The sample records roughly 140,000 distinct CDR3 sequences, around 95% being singletons. Sequenced: CD4+ T cells from PBMCs. The source is a human donor with Susac syndrome.

The chain is built from TRBV29-1 and TRBJ1-1; weak D call: TRBD1 (6 bases). V shed 3 bases and J shed 6 bases, with 11 bases lying between them. This CDR3 has 12 amino acids. Germline CDR1 is SQVTM and CDR2 is ANQGSEA. The CDR3 sequence is CSVDRGPSEAFF. Written as DNA, the CDR3 is TGCAGCGTTGACAGGGGCCCGTCTGAAGCTTTCTTT.

This chain uses TRBV6-6 with TRBJ1-5; 7 bases map to TRBD1. Unmatched junction bases numbered 6, after V lost 7 bases and J lost 3 bases. Germline-derived CDR1 and CDR2 are MNHNY and SVGAGI (reference sequence). This CDR3 is 14 amino acids long. CDR3 DNA: TGTGCCAGCAAGCTTACAGGGGACAATCAGCCCCAGCATTTT. This codes for CASKLTGDNQPQHF.

This chain joins TRBV12-3 or TRBV12-4 and TRBJ1-1; D might be TRBD1 (6 bases). V was clipped by 1 base and J by 1 base, with 10 bases between them. The CDR3 contains 15 residues. CDR3 protein: CASSLGGQRNTEAFF. DNA of the CDR3: TGTGCCAGCAGTTTAGGAGGACAGAGGAACACTGAAGCTTTCTTT.

The rearrangement links TRBV20-1 to TRBJ2-5; the match to TRBD1 covers 11 bases. The trim removed 5 bases at V and 5 bases at J, leaving 10 bases unmatched. Germline loops: CDR1 DFQATT, CDR2 SNEGSKA (reference sequence). The CDR3 runs to 15 residues. The CDR3 region is CSALKGTGGPETQYF. For the CDR3, the DNA is TGCAGTGCTCTCAAGGGGACAGGGGGTCCGGAGACCCAGTACTTC.

The chain has TRBV6-2 or TRBV6-3 and TRBJ2-1, with D maybe TRBD2 (7 bases). Germline-derived CDR1 and CDR2 are MNHEY and SVGEGT. V was trimmed by 4 bases and J by 9 bases, leaving 19 bases between them. The CDR3 sequence is 15 residues long. The CDR3 coding sequence is TGTGCCAGCAGTTTCGGGGTGGCGGGGGCCAGTGAGCAGTTCTTC. This gives the protein CASSFGVAGASEQFF.

The chain links TRBV2 to TRBJ1-1, with a possible D match to TRBD1 (5 bases). There are 13 residues in the CDR3. V was pared by 3 bases and J by 3 bases, with 8 bases between. Germline CDR1 reads SNHLY; CDR2 reads FYNNEI. CDR3 in amino acids: CASSDWGHTEAFF. CDR3 in DNA: TGTGCCAGCAGTGATTGGGGACACACTGAAGCTTTCTTT.

This clonotype was observed once. The chain has TRBV15 and TRBJ2-7; maybe TRBD1 (5 bases). Per germline, CDR1 LNHNV and CDR2 YYDKDF (reference sequence). The CDR3 consists of 11 residues. Between the trimmed V and J ends, which lost 10 bases and 3 bases, there was a span of 10 bases. CDR3 residues: CAIIQDYEQYF. The DNA of the CDR3 is TGTGCCATAATACAGGACTACGAGCAGTACTTC.

The chain links TRBV6-4 to TRBJ2-1; 7 bases align to TRBD1. Losses at the gene ends were 6 bases for V and 8 bases for J; bases not matched to a gene: 7. CDR3 length equals 13 residues. Germline V CDR1 and CDR2: MRHNA, SNTAGT. CDR3 protein: CASSMTGRDEQFF. In DNA, the CDR3 is TGTGCCAGCAGCATGACAGGGCGGGATGAGCAGTTCTTC.

This clonotype appeared a single time. V gene TRBV20-1 combines with J gene TRBJ2-7; 14 nucleotides line up with TRBD2. This CDR3 has 18 residues. V trimming: 3 bases; J trimming: 0 bases; junction bases outside the gene matches: 10. Per germline, CDR1 DFQATT and CDR2 SNEGSKA (reference sequence). For the CDR3, the DNA is TGCAGTGCTAGGGGGACAGGGGGGACTAGCGGGGGCTCCTACGAGCAGTACTTC. Its protein product is CSARGTGGTSGGSYEQYF.

This clonotype was found once. J is TRBJ1-2 and V is TRBV29-1, with D unclear. This CDR3 has 12 residues. Trimming stripped 4 bases from V and 4 bases from J, with 10 bases between. CDR1 and CDR2 from the germline V gene are SQVTM and ANQGSEA. CDR3 residues: CSVAPLLYGYTF. The CDR3 DNA sequence: TGCAGCGTTGCACCACTTCTCTATGGCTACACCTTC.

CDR3 in amino acids: CASSARDLLTDTQYF. The CDR3 nucleotides read TGTGCCAGCAGCGCGCGGGACTTACTCACAGATACGCAGTATTTT. The chain carries TRBV9 and TRBJ2-3; maybe TRBD2 (6 bases). In germline, CDR1 is SGDLS, CDR2 YYNGEE. The CDR3 is 15 amino acids. V dropped 3 bases and J dropped 2 bases, with 13 bases sitting between them.

V is TRBV7-9 and J is TRBJ2-5, with D possibly being TRBD1 (5 bases). Germline V gene sequence: CDR1 SEHNR, CDR2 FQNEAQ (reference sequence). This CDR3 region has 14 residues. V was cut by 7 bases and J by 4 bases, with 16 bases left in between. The CDR3, as DNA: TGTGCCAGCAAAGATGGGGCAGCTGGAGAGACCCAGTACTTC. Encoded protein: CASKDGAAGETQYF.

The chain joins TRBV2 to TRBJ2-7; 8 nucleotides align to TRBD2. The V gene end was trimmed by 2 bases and the J gene end by 2 bases; junction bases not matched to a gene: 5. The CDR3 is 15 residues long. Germline CDR1 and CDR2: SNHLY and FYNNEI. The CDR3, as DNA: TGTGCCAGCAGTGAATTGGTAGCGGGGCCCTACGAGCAGTACTTC. Residues: CASSELVAGPYEQYF.

This rearrangement joins TRBV29-1 to TRBJ2-1, with 10 bases that match TRBD2. Germline V gene lookup returns CDR1 SQVTM and CDR2 ANQGSEA. The CDR3 spans 13 residues. V shed 4 bases and J 6 bases; nucleotides not matched to a gene: 3. CDR3 in DNA: TGCAGCGTTGGACTAGCGGGTCGCAATGAGCAGTTCTTC. Protein sequence: CSVGLAGRNEQFF.

J is TRBJ2-3 and V is TRBV3-1; 7 bases match TRBD2. CDR1 LGHDT and CDR2 YNNKEL come from the germline V gene (reference sequence). The CDR3 has 14 amino acids. Germline trimming cut 3 bases from V and 3 bases from J; bases unmatched to any gene: 3. The CDR3 DNA is TGTGCCAGCAGCCAGGTTAGCGGGACAGATACGCAGTATTTT. Its protein is CASSQVSGTDTQYF.

A single count supports this clonotype. V and J are TRBV12-3 or TRBV12-4 and TRBJ2-5, with no clear D. The CDR3 loop spans 17 amino acids. Trimming took 5 bases from V and 1 from J, leaving 20 bases between them. CDR3 sequence (DNA): TGTGCCAGCAGTACCGGGCTCTCCGGTTGGGGCCAAGAGACCCAGTACTTC. Amino acids: CASSTGLSGWGQETQYF.

The chain couples TRBV6-2 or TRBV6-3 to TRBJ2-1, with D possibly TRBD1 on 7 matching bases. The CDR3 sequence is 14 residues long. Germline lookup yields CDR1 MNHEY and CDR2 SVGEGT. V gave up 5 bases and J gave up 3 bases, with 11 bases separating them. The CDR3 spells CASSRGTVYNEQFF. As DNA, the CDR3 is TGTGCCAGCAGTCGCGGGACAGTCTACAATGAGCAGTTCTTC.

This clonotype was observed a single time. This chain uses TRBV28 with TRBJ1-1, with 7 positions matching TRBD1. Trimming at V came to 5 bases and at J to 1 base, leaving 7 bases not matched to a gene. Germline V gene sequence: CDR1 MDHEN, CDR2 SYDVKM. The CDR3 has 15 residues. The CDR3: CASSPHRTGNTEAFF. In DNA form, the CDR3 reads TGTGCCAGCAGTCCTCATAGGACAGGGAACACTGAAGCTTTCTTT.

This chain uses TRBV4-3 with TRBJ1-1; a possible D gene is TRBD1 (5 bases). Germline V CDR1 and CDR2: LGHNA, YSLEER. The CDR3 is made up of 14 amino acids. Trimming removed 6 bases at V and 4 bases at J, with 15 bases between. The CDR3 loop is CASSLGDGLTEAFF. In DNA form, the CDR3 reads TGCGCCAGCAGTCTTGGGGACGGACTCACTGAAGCTTTCTTT.

In the case of this clonotype: The germline gene is not matched at one end of the junction; a read error may be the cause. The rearrangement uses TRBV29-1 and TRBJ2-3, with a weak D call TRBD1 (5 bases). Germline V gives CDR1 SQVTM, CDR2 ANQGSEA. The CDR3 is 12 amino acids. This chain's CDR3 is CSVEDLSSVGDF. The CDR3 DNA follows: TGCAGCGTTGAAGATCTATCTTCTGTAGGGGATTTT.

The V and J genes are TRBV28 and TRBJ1-2, with D unclear. Trimming removed 8 bases from V and 7 bases from J, with 14 bases in between. Germline V gene sequence: CDR1 MDHEN, CDR2 SYDVKM. CDR3 length: 12 amino acids. Here the CDR3 reads CASLSTTGGYTF. As DNA, the CDR3 is TGTGCCAGCTTATCCACCACTGGTGGCTACACCTTC.

V gene TRBV2 combines with J gene TRBJ2-5; D is tentatively TRBD1 or TRBD2 (5 bases each). CDR1 is SNHLY, CDR2 FYNNEI, per germline. This CDR3 has 12 amino acids. V lost 7 bases and J 5 bases, leaving 11 bases between the germline ends. The CDR3 DNA reads as TGTGCCAGCATGGGGACCAAGGAGACCCAGTACTTC. Amino acid sequence: CASMGTKETQYF.